This T cell receptor (beta chain) comes out of a study of tumor T cells in aggressive B-cell lymphoma. The CDR3 length is 17 residues. The V and J ends lost 3 bases and 6 bases, in that order; junction bases with no gene match: 15. Germline V gives CDR1 SGDLS, CDR2 YYNGEE. Assay used: immunoSEQ multiplex PCR; TCRdb lists only in-frame clones, some missing. The sample yields some 2,000 clones, 90% seen once. The sequencing input was tumor tissue. J is TRBJ2-5 and V is TRBV9, with 9 bases matching TRBD1. The TCR was taken from an adult with diffuse large B cell lymphoma. The CDR3 region has the DNA TGTGCCAGCAGCGAATCTGGGGGGACAGGGAGTTTGCAGACCCAGTACTTC. Its translation: CASSESGGTGSLQTQYF.